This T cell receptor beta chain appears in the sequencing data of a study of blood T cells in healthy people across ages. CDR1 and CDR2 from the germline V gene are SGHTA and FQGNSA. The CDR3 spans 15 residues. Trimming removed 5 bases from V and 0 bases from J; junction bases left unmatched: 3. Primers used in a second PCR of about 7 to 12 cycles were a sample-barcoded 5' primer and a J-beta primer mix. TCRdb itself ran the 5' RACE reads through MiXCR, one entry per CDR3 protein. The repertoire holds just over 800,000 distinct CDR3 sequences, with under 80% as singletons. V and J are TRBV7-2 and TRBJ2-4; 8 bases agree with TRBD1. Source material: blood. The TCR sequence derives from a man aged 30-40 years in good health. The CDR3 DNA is TGTGCCAGCAGCATGGACAGGGTAGCCAAAAACATTCAGTACTTC. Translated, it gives CASSMDRVAKNIQYF.